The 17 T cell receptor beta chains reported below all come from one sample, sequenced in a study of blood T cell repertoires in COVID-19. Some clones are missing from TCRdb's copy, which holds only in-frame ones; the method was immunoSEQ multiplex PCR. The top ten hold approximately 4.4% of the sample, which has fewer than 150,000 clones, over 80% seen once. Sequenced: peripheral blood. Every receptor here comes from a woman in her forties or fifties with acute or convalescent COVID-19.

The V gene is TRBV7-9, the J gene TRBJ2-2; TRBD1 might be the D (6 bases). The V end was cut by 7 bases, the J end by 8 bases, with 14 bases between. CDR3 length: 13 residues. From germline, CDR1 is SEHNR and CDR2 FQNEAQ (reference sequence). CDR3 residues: CASTLTGSGELFF. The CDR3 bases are TGTGCCAGCACCCTTACAGGGTCTGGGGAGCTGTTTTTT.

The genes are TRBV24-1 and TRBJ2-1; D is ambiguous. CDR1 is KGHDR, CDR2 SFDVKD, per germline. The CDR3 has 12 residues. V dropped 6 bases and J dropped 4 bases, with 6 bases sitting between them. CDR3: CATSTVYNEQFF. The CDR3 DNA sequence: TGTGCCACCAGTACAGTTTACAATGAGCAGTTCTTC.

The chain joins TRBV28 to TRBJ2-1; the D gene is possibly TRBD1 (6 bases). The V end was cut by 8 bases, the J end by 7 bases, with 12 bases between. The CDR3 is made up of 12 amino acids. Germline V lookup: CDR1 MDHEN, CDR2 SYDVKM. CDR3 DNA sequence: TGTGCCAGCTCGGGACATATGAATGAGCAGTTCTTC. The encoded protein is CASSGHMNEQFF.

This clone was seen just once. The CDR3 reads CASSEATGQGPQHF. The CDR3, as DNA: TGTGCCAGCAGTGAAGCGACAGGCCAAGGGCCCCAGCATTTT. This chain links TRBV2 with TRBJ1-5, with a weak D call TRBD1 (6 bases). This CDR3 region has 14 residues. Germline V gene sequence: CDR1 SNHLY, CDR2 FYNNEI. Trimming removed 0 bases from V and 9 bases from J, with 12 bases in between.

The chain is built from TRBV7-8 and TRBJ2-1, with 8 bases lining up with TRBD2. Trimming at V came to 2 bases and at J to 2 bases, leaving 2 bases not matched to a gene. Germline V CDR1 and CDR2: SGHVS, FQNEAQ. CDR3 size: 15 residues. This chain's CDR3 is CASSLTGGPYNEQFF. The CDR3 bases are TGTGCCAGCAGCTTAACGGGGGGGCCCTACAATGAGCAGTTCTTC.

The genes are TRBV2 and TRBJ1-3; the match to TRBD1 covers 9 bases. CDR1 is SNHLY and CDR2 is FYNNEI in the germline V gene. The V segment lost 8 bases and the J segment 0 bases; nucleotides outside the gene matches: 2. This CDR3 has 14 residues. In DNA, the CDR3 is TGTGCCAGCGACAGGGGGAACTCTGGAAACACCATATATTTT. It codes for CASDRGNSGNTIYF.

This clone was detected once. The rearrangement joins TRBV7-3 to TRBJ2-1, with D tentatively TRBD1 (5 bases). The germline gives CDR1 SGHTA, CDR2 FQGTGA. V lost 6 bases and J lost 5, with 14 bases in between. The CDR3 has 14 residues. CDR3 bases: TGTGCCAGCAGACAAACACAGGCTCACAATGAGCAGTTCTTC. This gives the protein CASRQTQAHNEQFF. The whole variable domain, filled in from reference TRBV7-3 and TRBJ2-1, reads GAGVSQTPSNKVTEKGKYVELRCDPISGHTALYWYRQSLGQGPEFLIYFQGTGAADDSGLPNDRFFAVRPEGSVSTLKIQRTERGDSAVYLCASRQTQAHNEQFFGPGTRLTVL.

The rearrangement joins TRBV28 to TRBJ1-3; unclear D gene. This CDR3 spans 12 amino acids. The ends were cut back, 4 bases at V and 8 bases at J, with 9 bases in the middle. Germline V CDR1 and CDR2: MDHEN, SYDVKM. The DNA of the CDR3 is TGTGCCAGCAGTTCTATCCCACACACCATATATTTT. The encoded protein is CASSSIPHTIYF.

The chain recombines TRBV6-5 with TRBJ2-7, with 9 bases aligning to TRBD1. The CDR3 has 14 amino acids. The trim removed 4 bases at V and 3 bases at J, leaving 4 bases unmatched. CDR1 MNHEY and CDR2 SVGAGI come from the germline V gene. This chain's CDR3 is CASSSGTGSYEQYF. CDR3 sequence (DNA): TGTGCCAGCAGTTCCGGGACAGGGAGCTACGAGCAGTACTTC.

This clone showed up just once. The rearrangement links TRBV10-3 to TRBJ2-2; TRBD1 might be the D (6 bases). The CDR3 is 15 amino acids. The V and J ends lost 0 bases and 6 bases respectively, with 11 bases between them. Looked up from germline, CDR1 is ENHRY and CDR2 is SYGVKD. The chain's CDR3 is CAISESGRGSGELFF. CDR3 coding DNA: TGTGCCATCAGTGAGTCGGGCAGGGGATCCGGGGAGCTGTTTTTT.

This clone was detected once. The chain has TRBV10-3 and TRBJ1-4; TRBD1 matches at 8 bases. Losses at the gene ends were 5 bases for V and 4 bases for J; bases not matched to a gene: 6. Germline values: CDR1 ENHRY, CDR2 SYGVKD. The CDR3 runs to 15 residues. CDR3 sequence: CAISPGQEGNEKLFF. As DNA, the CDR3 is TGTGCCATCAGTCCGGGACAGGAGGGTAATGAAAAACTGTTTTTT.

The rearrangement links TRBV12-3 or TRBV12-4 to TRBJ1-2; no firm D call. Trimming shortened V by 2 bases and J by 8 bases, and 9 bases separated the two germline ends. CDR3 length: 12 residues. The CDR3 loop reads CASSLSFEGYTF. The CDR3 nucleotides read TGTGCCAGCAGTTTAAGTTTTGAGGGCTACACCTTC.

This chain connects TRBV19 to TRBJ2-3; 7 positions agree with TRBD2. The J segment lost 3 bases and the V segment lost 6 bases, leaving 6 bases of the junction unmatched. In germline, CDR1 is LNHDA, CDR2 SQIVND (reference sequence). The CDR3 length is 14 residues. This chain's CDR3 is CASRLARGTDTQYF. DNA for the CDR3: TGTGCCAGTAGACTAGCGAGAGGGACAGATACGCAGTATTTT.

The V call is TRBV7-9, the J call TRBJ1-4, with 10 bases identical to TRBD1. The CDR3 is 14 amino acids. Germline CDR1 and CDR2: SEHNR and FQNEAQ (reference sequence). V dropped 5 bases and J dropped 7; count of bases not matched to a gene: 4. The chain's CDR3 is CASSLGTGAEKLFF. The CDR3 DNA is TGTGCCAGCAGCCTCGGGACAGGGGCTGAAAAACTGTTTTTT. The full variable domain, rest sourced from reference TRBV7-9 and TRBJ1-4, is DTGVSQNPRHKITKRGQNVTFRCDPISEHNRLYWYRQTLGQGPEFLTYFQNEAQLEKSRLLSDRFSAERPKGSFSTLEIQRTEQGDSAMYLCASSLGTGAEKLFFGSGTQLSVL.

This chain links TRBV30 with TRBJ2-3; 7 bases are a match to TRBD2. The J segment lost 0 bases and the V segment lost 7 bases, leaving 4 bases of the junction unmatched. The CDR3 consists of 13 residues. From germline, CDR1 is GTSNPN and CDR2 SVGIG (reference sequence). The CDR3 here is CASLSGSTDTQYF. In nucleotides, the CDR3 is TGTGCCTCCCTTAGCGGGAGCACAGATACGCAGTATTTT.

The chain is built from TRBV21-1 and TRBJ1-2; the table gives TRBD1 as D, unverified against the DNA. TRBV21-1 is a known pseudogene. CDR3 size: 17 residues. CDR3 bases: TGTGCCAGCAGCAAAGAAAGGCGGGACAGAGGCTTCCATGGCTACACCTTC. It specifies CASSKERRDRGFHGYTF.

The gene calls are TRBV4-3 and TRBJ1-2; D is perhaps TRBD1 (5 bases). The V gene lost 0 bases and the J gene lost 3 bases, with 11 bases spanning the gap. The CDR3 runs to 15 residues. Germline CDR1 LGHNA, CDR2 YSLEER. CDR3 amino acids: CASSQETGGYYGYTF. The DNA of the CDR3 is TGCGCCAGCAGCCAAGAAACCGGGGGTTACTATGGCTACACCTTC.